The sequence of this T cell receptor (beta chain) was determined in a study of radiation and T cells in renal cell carcinoma. Time point: baseline pretreatment blood. The treatment: 15 Gy SBRT to primary tumor, nephrectomy 4 weeks later. TCRdb's table, derived via immunoSEQ multiplex PCR, lists solely in-frame clones and lacks some. Of around 64,000 clones in the sample, over 70% were seen once. Germline values: CDR1 MNHEY, CDR2 SMNVEV (reference sequence). Trimming removed 5 bases at V and 6 bases at J, with 8 bases between. The CDR3 extends over 13 amino acids. This sample comprised blood, obtained from a patient whose treatment included radiotherapy and nephrectomy. V usage is TRBV27 and J usage is TRBJ1-6; a possible D gene is TRBD1 (5 bases). The receptor's source is a man aged 55 to 70 with renal cell carcinoma. CDR3 sequence reads: CASSQQVNSPLHF. The CDR3 DNA reads as TGTGCCAGCAGTCAACAGGTTAATTCACCCCTCCACTTT.